Sequencing of this TCR beta chain was carried out in a study of cytomegalovirus exposure and HLA in healthy donors. Details on this clone: At one boundary the junction diverges from the germline segment, which might be a read error.

Amplification used 60 Vbeta primers and 13 Jbeta primers. Repertoires were generated with immunoSEQ multiplex PCR, while TCRdb's copy carries only in-frame clones and drops some. The sample shows approximately 89,000 clones, approximately 80% of them seen only once. Germline CDR1 is SEHNR and CDR2 is FQNEAQ (reference sequence). CDR3 length: 14 residues. The sequencing input was PBMCs. The chain couples TRBV7-9 to TRBJ2-1; no firm D call. This receptor was identified in a man aged 25 to 40 in good health and CMV-seronegative. The CDR3 coding sequence is TGTTCCAGCAGCTCCTCCACAGTTTACAATGAGCAGTTCTTC. Its translation is CSSSSSTVYNEQFF. Variable domain in full (rest from reference TRBV7-9 and TRBJ2-1): DTGVSQNPRHKITKRGQNVTFRCDPISEHNRLYWYRQTLGQGPEFLTYFQNEAQLEKSRLLSDRFSAERPKGSFSTLEIQRTEQGDSAMYLCSSSSSTVYNEQFFGPGTRLTVL.